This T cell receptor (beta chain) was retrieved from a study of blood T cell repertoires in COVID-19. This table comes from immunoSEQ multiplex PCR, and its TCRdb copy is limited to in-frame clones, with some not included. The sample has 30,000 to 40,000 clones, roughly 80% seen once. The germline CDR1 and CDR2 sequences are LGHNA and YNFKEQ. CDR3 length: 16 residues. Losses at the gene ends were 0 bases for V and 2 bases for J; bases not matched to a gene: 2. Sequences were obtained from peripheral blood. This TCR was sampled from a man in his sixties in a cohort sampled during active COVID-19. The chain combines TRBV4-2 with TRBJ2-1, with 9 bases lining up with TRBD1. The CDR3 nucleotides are TGTGCCAGCAGCCAAGATGGGACAGGGACCTACAATGAGCAGTTCTTC. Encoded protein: CASSQDGTGTYNEQFF.